The clone carrying this TCR beta chain turned up a few times. Its antigen is still unknown. Hyperthyroidism patients were newly diagnosed, had disease duration under 2 months, and were aged 18 to 65 years. These data come from a study of T cells in Graves' hyperthyroidism and ophthalmopathy. Trimming left V 6 bases short and J 2 bases short, with 11 bases between. The CDR3 has 15 residues. Germline lookup yields CDR1 MDHEN and CDR2 SYDVKM. RNA transcripts gave rise to amplified TCR beta CDR3 regions. HTBI primers were the set used in a first-round RT-PCR of the TCR CDR3. TCRdb recomputed calls from the multiplex PCR reads with MiXCR, one row per CDR3 protein. The table has about 700,000 distinct CDR3 sequences, approximately 14% seen once. Study-wide results and limits: Progression to ophthalmopathy was predicted a median of 6.5 months early.

This clonotype originated in a woman younger than 30 with Graves' hyperthyroidism. The material sequenced was blood. The rearrangement links TRBV28 to TRBJ2-6; D is perhaps TRBD1 (5 bases). CDR3 bases: TGTGCCAGCAGCCGACCCAGGGCTGGGGCCAACGTCCTGACTTTC. As protein: CASSRPRAGANVLTF. The variable domain in full, completed from reference TRBV28 and TRBJ2-6, reads DVKVTQSSRYLVKRTGEKVFLECVQDMDHENMFWYRQDPGLGLRLIYFSYDVKMKEKGDIPEGYSVSREKKERFSLILESASTNQTSMYLCASSRPRAGANVLTFGAGSRLTVL.